What follows are 31 T cell receptor beta chains derived from one specimen sequenced in a study of immune evolution from preneoplasia to lung adenocarcinoma. Repertoires were generated with immunoSEQ multiplex PCR, while TCRdb's copy carries only in-frame clones and drops some. This table holds over 3,500 clones, about 77% found once. The source material was FFPE invasive lung adenocarcinoma tissue. The receptors were sampled from a person aged 70 to 80 with invasive lung adenocarcinoma. Some clones in this sample may be carry-over from other donors' samples.

This clone was counted between two and nine times. The V gene is TRBV7-9, the J gene TRBJ2-5, with D perhaps TRBD1 (6 bases). The length of the CDR3 is 15 residues. Germline values: CDR1 SEHNR, CDR2 FQNEAQ (reference sequence). The V and J ends lost 5 bases and 4 bases respectively, with 17 bases between them. The CDR3 DNA reads TGTGCCAGCAGCCAAAGGCAGGGGATAATAGAGACCCAGTACTTC. It specifies CASSQRQGIIETQYF.

J is TRBJ2-7 and V is TRBV20-1, with D unresolved. CDR1 DFQATT and CDR2 SNEGSKA come from the germline V gene (reference sequence). This CDR3 has 11 residues. V shed 0 bases and J shed 2 bases, with 2 bases lying between them. The CDR3 sequence is CSARDTYEQYF. Here the CDR3 DNA reads TGCAGTGCTAGAGACACCTACGAGCAGTACTTC.

The gene calls are TRBV28 and TRBJ2-2; D remains ambiguous. The CDR3 is made up of 16 amino acids. The V gene's germline CDR1 is MDHEN and CDR2 SYDVKM. V was clipped by 3 bases and J by 0 bases, with 11 bases between them. CDR3 region: CASSFPTGANTGELFF. CDR3 bases: TGTGCCAGCAGTTTCCCCACTGGGGCGAACACCGGGGAGCTGTTTTTT.

The chain uses TRBV14 and TRBJ2-1, with D perhaps TRBD2 (6 bases). The germline CDR1 and CDR2 sequences are SGHDN and FVKESK. There are 16 residues in the CDR3. V gave up 5 bases and J gave up 0 bases, with 14 bases separating them. As DNA, the CDR3 is TGTGCCAGCAGCTACTTGCGGGGCAGCTCCTACAATGAGCAGTTCTTC. It is translated as CASSYLRGSSYNEQFF.

This clone occurred once. The V call is TRBV2, the J call TRBJ1-4; D remains unclear. This CDR3 has 15 amino acids. V was clipped by 4 bases and J by 6 bases, with 15 bases between them. The germline V gene encodes CDR1 SNHLY and CDR2 FYNNEI. The CDR3 protein is CASSGASRRDEKLFF. The CDR3 nucleotides read TGTGCCAGCAGTGGGGCCTCTCGGCGGGATGAAAAACTGTTTTTT.

The V gene is TRBV2, the J gene TRBJ2-1; D gene unclear. Trimming pared 5 bases from V and 4 bases from J, leaving 12 bases between. CDR1 is SNHLY and CDR2 is FYNNEI in the germline V gene. The CDR3 runs to 14 residues. The CDR3 nucleotides read TGTGCCAGCAGTCGGTCCTCAGAATACAATGAGCAGTTCTTC. Amino acid sequence: CASSRSSEYNEQFF.

The CDR3, as DNA: TGTGCCAGCAGCCGAAACACTGAAGCTTTCTTT. Amino acids: CASSRNTEAFF. The chain recombines TRBV28 with TRBJ1-1, with D hard to call. This CDR3 comprises 11 residues. Trimming removed 6 bases at V and 2 bases at J, with 4 bases between. Per the germline V gene, CDR1 is MDHEN and CDR2 is SYDVKM.

The genes are TRBV14 and TRBJ2-1; no clear D gene. V was shortened by 3 bases and J by 10 bases, with 7 bases between the two germline ends. Germline V CDR1 and CDR2: SGHDN, FVKESK. The CDR3 totals 11 residues. The CDR3 DNA is TGTGCCAGCAGCCATGGACCGGAGCAGTTCTTC. This sequence encodes CASSHGPEQFF.

This clone was observed a single time. Compared with germline, one end of the junction differs, possibly owing to a read error. Other DNA sequences in the sample encode the same CDR3. J is TRBJ1-1 and V is TRBV7-9; D is unclear. The CDR3 extends over 15 amino acids. Germline lookup yields CDR1 SEHNR and CDR2 FQNEAQ (reference sequence). The CDR3 sequence is CASSWGEATRTEAFF. The CDR3 DNA is TGTGCCAGCAGCTGGGGTGAAGCCACGAGGACTGAAGCCTTCTTT.

DNA for the CDR3: TGTGCCACCAGCAGAGATAGCAGGGAGACCCAGTACTTC. The encoded protein is CATSRDSRETQYF. V is TRBV15 and J is TRBJ2-5; D is uncertain. The V end lost 0 bases, the J end lost 5 bases, and 7 bases lay between the germline ends. Per germline, CDR1 LNHNV and CDR2 YYDKDF (reference sequence). This CDR3 is 13 amino acids long.

CDR3 sequence (DNA): TGTGCCAGTAACCCCTCCGGGGGGGGCCACAATGAGCAGTTCTTC. Translating gives CASNPSGGGHNEQFF. The rearrangement uses TRBV19 and TRBJ2-1, with 8 bases identical to TRBD2. V gave up 7 bases and J gave up 5 bases; unmatched junction bases: 10. CDR1 is LNHDA and CDR2 is SQIVND in the germline V gene (reference sequence). The CDR3 runs 15 residues.

The chain joins TRBV11-2 to TRBJ2-7; D is perhaps TRBD2 (5 bases). The CDR3 consists of 13 residues. Trimming took 5 bases from V and 6 from J, leaving 14 bases between them. The germline CDR1 and CDR2 sequences are SGHAT and FQNNGV. The DNA of the CDR3 is TGTGCCAGCAGCCTGACTACGGTACGCGAGCAGTACTTC. Translated, it gives CASSLTTVREQYF.

This chain joins TRBV5-1 and TRBJ1-4; D not certain. The V gene's germline CDR1 is SGHRS and CDR2 YFSETQ. This CDR3 spans 14 amino acids. Between the trimmed V and J ends, which lost 0 bases and 7 bases, there was a span of 10 bases. The CDR3 DNA is TGCGCCAGCAGCTTGGACAGTGTGGGTGAAAAACTGTTTTTT. As protein: CASSLDSVGEKLFF.

V gene TRBV11-3 combines with J gene TRBJ2-3; TRBD2 agrees at 9 bases. In germline, CDR1 is SGHNT, CDR2 YENEEA. V was pared by 8 bases and J by 3 bases, with 6 bases of the junction left unmatched. The CDR3 totals 14 residues. CDR3 loop: CASCAGGPTDTQYF. The CDR3 region has the DNA TGTGCCAGCTGTGCGGGAGGGCCGACAGATACGCAGTATTTT. Combining the CDR3 with reference TRBV11-3 and TRBJ2-3 gives the whole variable domain EAGVVQSPRYKIIEKKQPVAFWCNPISGHNTLYWYLQNLGQGPELLIRYENEEAVDDSQLPKDRFSAERLKGVDSTLKIQPAELGDSAVYLCASCAGGPTDTQYFGPGTRLTVL.

The chain has TRBV30 and TRBJ2-7; no clear D gene. Germline loops: CDR1 GTSNPN, CDR2 SVGIG (reference sequence). CDR3 length: 14 amino acids. Trimming cost V 1 base and J 0 bases, with 10 bases left between them. The CDR3 sequence is CAWSAGWSSYEQYF. CDR3 sequence (DNA): TGTGCCTGGAGTGCAGGCTGGAGCTCCTACGAGCAGTACTTC.

The V gene is TRBV5-4, the J gene TRBJ2-3; 8 positions agree with TRBD1. Germline V gene data show CDR1 as SGHNT and CDR2 as YYREEE (reference sequence). This CDR3 has 15 residues. The V segment lost 4 bases and the J segment 3 bases; nucleotides outside the gene matches: 7. This chain's CDR3 is CASSRPTGATDTQYF. Here the CDR3 DNA reads TGTGCCAGCAGCAGACCGACAGGGGCGACAGATACGCAGTATTTT.

This chain joins TRBV6-1 and TRBJ1-5, with 9 bases fitting TRBD1. The CDR3 consists of 15 residues. V dropped 5 bases and J dropped 6; count of bases not matched to a gene: 8. From germline, CDR1 is MNHNS and CDR2 SASEGT. This CDR3 is CASSFGQGPSQPQHF. The CDR3 DNA reads TGTGCCAGCAGTTTCGGACAGGGGCCAAGTCAGCCCCAGCATTTT.

This chain uses TRBV10-2 with TRBJ1-1; maybe TRBD1 (6 bases). The V end lost 4 bases, the J end lost 0 bases, and 18 bases lay between the germline ends. Germline loops: CDR1 WSHSY, CDR2 SAAADI. The CDR3 sequence is 17 residues long. In DNA form, the CDR3 reads TGCGCCAGCAGTGCCACCGGGACAAGAGTGATGAACACTGAAGCTTTCTTT. This sequence encodes CASSATGTRVMNTEAFF.

The V gene is TRBV29-1, the J gene TRBJ2-7; D possibly corresponds to TRBD2 (6 bases). The V end lost 2 bases, the J end lost 5 bases, and 13 bases lay between the germline ends. Germline CDR1 and CDR2: SQVTM and ANQGSEA. The CDR3 extends over 13 amino acids. CDR3 sequence reads: CSVEQEGFHEQYF. The CDR3 nucleotides read TGCAGCGTTGAACAGGAGGGTTTTCACGAGCAGTACTTC.

This clone came up a few times. This rearrangement joins TRBV5-1 to TRBJ2-3; the D is unclear. The germline CDR1 and CDR2 sequences are SGHRS and YFSETQ. There are 13 residues in the CDR3. Trimming pared 2 bases from V and 2 bases from J, leaving 6 bases between. The CDR3 loop is CASSFIPTDTQYF. The CDR3 DNA is TGCGCCAGCAGCTTCATTCCCACAGATACGCAGTATTTT.

This clone appeared a single time. The rearrangement links TRBV30 to TRBJ1-1, with unresolved D. Per germline, CDR1 GTSNPN and CDR2 SVGIG (reference sequence). The CDR3 has 11 amino acids. Trimming cost V 3 bases and J 10 bases, with 12 bases left between them. The CDR3 DNA follows: TGTGCCTGGAGCGCCCGAGGACCAGCTTTCTTT. Residues: CAWSARGPAFF.

To note about this clone: This specimen includes other DNA sequences encoding the same CDR3. The chain uses TRBV28 and TRBJ1-1, with 9 positions matching TRBD1. The CDR3 is 12 amino acids. Germline trimming cut 5 bases from V and 10 bases from J; bases unmatched to any gene: 5. CDR1 and CDR2 (germline): MDHEN, SYDVKM. This CDR3 is CASSPPDRGAFF. The DNA for the CDR3 is TGTGCCAGCAGTCCGCCGGACAGGGGAGCTTTCTTT.

This chain connects TRBV7-8 to TRBJ2-1; 9 bases line up with TRBD2. With 5 bases clipped from V and 8 bases from J, the junction kept 7 bases outside the gene matches. The CDR3 is made up of 14 amino acids. In germline, CDR1 is SGHVS, CDR2 FQNEAQ. The CDR3, as DNA: TGTGCCAGCAGCCTTCTAGCGGGGCCCTATGAGCAGTTCTTC. This gives the protein CASSLLAGPYEQFF.

The CDR3 DNA sequence: TGTGCCAGCAGCTTTCCTCAGGGGTTTAAGGTTAGCGAGCAGTACTTC. Encoded protein: CASSFPQGFKVSEQYF. The chain links TRBV4-2 to TRBJ2-7; possibly TRBD1 for D (6 bases). The CDR3 has 16 amino acids. Trimming left V 5 bases short and J 6 bases short, with 23 bases between. Germline lookup yields CDR1 LGHNA and CDR2 YNFKEQ.

This chain links TRBV28 with TRBJ1-5; D is uncertain. Germline V gives CDR1 MDHEN, CDR2 SYDVKM. V lost 5 bases, J lost 6 bases, and 8 bases lay in between. The CDR3 sequence is 12 residues long. CDR3 residues: CASSGQGQPQHF. The CDR3 coding sequence is TGTGCCAGCAGTGGGCAAGGTCAGCCCCAGCATTTT.

J is TRBJ2-7 and V is TRBV28; D is tentatively TRBD1 or TRBD2 (6 bases each). Trimming cost V 4 bases and J 3 bases, with 28 bases left between them. CDR1 is MDHEN and CDR2 is SYDVKM in the germline V gene. CDR3 length equals 19 residues. The CDR3 DNA is TGTGCCAGCAGTTCGACCGGGGGCCCCTCAGGCGGGAAGGTCTACGAGCAGTACTTC. It specifies CASSSTGGPSGGKVYEQYF.

This clone has just one count. V gene TRBV11-2 combines with J gene TRBJ2-7; TRBD1 might be the D (6 bases). Germline assignment: CDR1 SGHAT and CDR2 FQNNGV. Trimming removed 5 bases from V and 5 bases from J, with 16 bases in between. CDR3 size: 14 residues. For the CDR3, the DNA is TGTGCCAGCAGCCCTCAGGGGTTCAACAACGAGCAGTACTTC. It yields the protein CASSPQGFNNEQYF.

This sequence joins TRBV5-6 and TRBJ2-1; a possible D gene is TRBD2 (6 bases). The germline V gene has CDR1 SGHDT and CDR2 YYEEEE. The V end lost 3 bases, the J end lost 2 bases, and 9 bases lay between the germline ends. CDR3 size: 14 residues. Here the CDR3 DNA reads TGTGCCAGCAGCTACTCTAGCGCCTACAATGAGCAGTTCTTC. This sequence encodes CASSYSSAYNEQFF.

The chain recombines TRBV29-1 with TRBJ2-1; TRBD1 agrees at 8 bases. J gave up 7 bases and V 4 bases, and 9 bases lay outside the gene matches. The CDR3 spans 14 residues. Germline lookup yields CDR1 SQVTM and CDR2 ANQGSEA. For the CDR3, the DNA is TGCAGCGTTGGGGCCGGACAGGGAATGAATGAGCAGTTCTTC. Translation: CSVGAGQGMNEQFF.

CDR3 loop: CASSLTTENYEQYF. CDR3 bases: TGCGCCAGCAGCCTCACGACAGAGAACTACGAGCAGTACTTC. The chain links TRBV4-1 to TRBJ2-7; a weak D match, TRBD1 (5 bases). CDR3 length equals 14 residues. Germline-derived CDR1 and CDR2 are MGHRA and YSYEKL. Between the trimmed V and J ends, which lost 4 bases and 3 bases, there was a span of 13 bases.

The chain is built from TRBV4-1 and TRBJ2-1, with a tentative D call TRBD2 (6 bases). Looked up from germline, CDR1 is MGHRA and CDR2 is YSYEKL. V was pared by 5 bases and J by 5 bases, with 10 bases between. The CDR3 is 13 residues long. The CDR3 sequence is CASSSDYNNEQFF. CDR3 nucleotides: TGCGCCAGCAGCTCGGACTACAACAATGAGCAGTTCTTC.